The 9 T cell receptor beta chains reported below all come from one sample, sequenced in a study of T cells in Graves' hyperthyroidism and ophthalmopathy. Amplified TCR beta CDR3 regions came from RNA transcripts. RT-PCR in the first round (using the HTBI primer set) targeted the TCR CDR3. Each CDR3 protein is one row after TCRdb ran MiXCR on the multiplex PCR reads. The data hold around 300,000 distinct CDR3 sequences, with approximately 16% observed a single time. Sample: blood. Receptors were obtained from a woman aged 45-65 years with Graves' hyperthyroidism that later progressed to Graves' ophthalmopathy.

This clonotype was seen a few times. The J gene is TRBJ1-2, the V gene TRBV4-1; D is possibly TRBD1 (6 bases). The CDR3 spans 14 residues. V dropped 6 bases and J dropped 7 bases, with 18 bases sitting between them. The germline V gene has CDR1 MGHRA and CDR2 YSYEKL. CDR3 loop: CASRENTGFGGYTF. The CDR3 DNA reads TGCGCCAGCAGGGAGAATACAGGGTTCGGTGGCTACACCTTC.

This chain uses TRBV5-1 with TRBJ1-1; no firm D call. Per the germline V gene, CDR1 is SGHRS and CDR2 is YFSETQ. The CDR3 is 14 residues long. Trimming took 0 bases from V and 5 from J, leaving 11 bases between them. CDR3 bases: TGCGCCAGCAGCTTGGTCGCCGCGGGGACTGAAGCTTTCTTT. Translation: CASSLVAAGTEAFF.

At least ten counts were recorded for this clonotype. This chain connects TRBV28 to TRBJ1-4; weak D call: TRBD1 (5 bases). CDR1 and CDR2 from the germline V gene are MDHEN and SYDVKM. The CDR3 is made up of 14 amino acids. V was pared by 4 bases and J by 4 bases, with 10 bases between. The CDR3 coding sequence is TGTGCCAGCAGTTGGGGCTGGGGTAATGAAAAACTGTTTTTT. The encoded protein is CASSWGWGNEKLFF.

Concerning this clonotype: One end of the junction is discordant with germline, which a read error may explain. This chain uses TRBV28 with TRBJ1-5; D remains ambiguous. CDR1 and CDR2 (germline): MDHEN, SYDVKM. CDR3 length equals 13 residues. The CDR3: CGSSLWDNQPQHF. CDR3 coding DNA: TGTGGCAGCAGTTTATGGGACAATCAGCCCCAGCATTTT.

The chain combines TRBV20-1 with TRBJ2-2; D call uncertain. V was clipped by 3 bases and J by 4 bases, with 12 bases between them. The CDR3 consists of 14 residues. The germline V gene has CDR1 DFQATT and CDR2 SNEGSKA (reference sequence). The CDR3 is CSASFGGITGELFF. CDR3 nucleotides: TGCAGTGCTAGCTTCGGCGGAATCACCGGGGAGCTGTTTTTT.

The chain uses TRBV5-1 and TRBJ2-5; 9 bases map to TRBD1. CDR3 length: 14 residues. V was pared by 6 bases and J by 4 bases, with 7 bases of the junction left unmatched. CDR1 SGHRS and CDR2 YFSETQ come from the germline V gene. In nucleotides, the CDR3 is TGCGCCAGCACCCCGGGGACAGGGAGAGAGACCCAGTACTTC. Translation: CASTPGTGRETQYF.

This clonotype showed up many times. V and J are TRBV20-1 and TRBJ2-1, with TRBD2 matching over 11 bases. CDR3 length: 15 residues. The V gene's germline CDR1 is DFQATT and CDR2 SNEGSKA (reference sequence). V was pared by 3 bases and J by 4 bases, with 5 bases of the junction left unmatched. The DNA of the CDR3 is TGCAGTGCTAGCCAGGGACTAGCGGCTTACAATGAGCAGTTCTTC. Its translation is CSASQGLAAYNEQFF.

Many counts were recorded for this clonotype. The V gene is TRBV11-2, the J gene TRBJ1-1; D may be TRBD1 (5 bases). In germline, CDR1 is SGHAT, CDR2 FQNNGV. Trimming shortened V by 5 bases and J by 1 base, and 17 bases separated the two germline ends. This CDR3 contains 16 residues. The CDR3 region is CASSQWDRGRNTEAFF. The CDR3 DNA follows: TGTGCCAGCAGCCAGTGGGACCGGGGGAGGAACACTGAAGCTTTCTTT.

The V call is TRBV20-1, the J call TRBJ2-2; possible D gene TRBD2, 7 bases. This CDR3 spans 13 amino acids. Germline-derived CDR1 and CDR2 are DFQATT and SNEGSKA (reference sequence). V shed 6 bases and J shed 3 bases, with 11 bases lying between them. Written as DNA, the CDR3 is TGCAGTGCGGGGGGGCCCGACACCGGGGAGCTGTTTTTT. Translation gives CSAGGPDTGELFF.